These 4 T cell receptor beta chains were sequenced from one sample in a study of CXCR3-negative and CXCR3-positive naive CD8 T cells. Libraries were UMI-labeled 5' RACE TRB cDNA. No DNA is given; TCRdb re-called the 5' RACE reads and lists each CDR3 protein once. The sample is made up of fewer than 55,000 distinct CDR3 sequences, and the top ten hold 1.5% of it. Material for sequencing was naive CXCR3- CD8+ T cells from blood. Regarding subset: CD45RO-CCR7+CD27+CD95- naive CD8+ T cells lacking CXCR3 (TNR3-). These receptors came from a human donor in good health. Some clones in this sample may be carry-over from other donors' samples.

The V call is TRBV4-2, the J call TRBJ2-3; TCRdb picks TRBD2, but there is no DNA to check that call. Per germline, CDR1 LGHNA and CDR2 YNFKEQ. The CDR3 runs 16 residues. This chain's CDR3 is CASSQDTSGTTDTQYF.

The chain links TRBV6-4 to TRBJ2-1; TCRdb reports TRBD2, a call that lacks DNA to check it against. The length of the CDR3 is 14 residues. Germline V gives CDR1 MRHNA, CDR2 SNTAGT. The CDR3 here is CASSPGLSYNEQFF.

CDR3 region: CSNGASYNEQFF. This chain uses TRBV20-1 with TRBJ2-1; TCRdb returns TRBD1, unconfirmable since there is no DNA. This CDR3 is 12 amino acids long. Germline-derived CDR1 and CDR2 are DFQATT and SNEGSKA (reference sequence).

This sequence joins TRBV19 and TRBJ2-5; TCRdb selects TRBD2, and the lack of DNA leaves this call unchecked. CDR1 is LNHDA, CDR2 SQIVND, per germline (reference sequence). The length of the CDR3 is 17 residues. This CDR3 reads CASSPRTSGPFQETQYF.